A single T cell receptor beta chain is shown here with its context. The data belong to a study of cytomegalovirus exposure and HLA in healthy donors. Amplification used 60 Vbeta primers and 13 Jbeta primers. Libraries were prepared by immunoSEQ multiplex PCR; TCRdb keeps only in-frame clonotypes and omits some of them. This table holds approximately 130,000 clones, less than 80% found once. The V end lost 3 bases, the J end lost 0 bases, and 7 bases lay between the germline ends. Looked up from germline, CDR1 is SEHNR and CDR2 is FQNEAQ (reference sequence). The CDR3 spans 14 residues. The clonotype comes from a man aged 45-65 years in good health and CMV-seropositive. This sequence joins TRBV7-9 and TRBJ2-3, with D perhaps matching TRBD1 (6 bases). Sample: PBMCs. The CDR3 DNA is TGTGCCAGCAGCTTGGACAGAAGCACAGATACGCAGTATTTT. Residues: CASSLDRSTDTQYF.